The clone carrying this T cell receptor (beta chain) was recorded a few times. Antigen: not known. Trimming cost V 9 bases and J 4 bases, with 12 bases left between them. The CDR3 has 12 amino acids. The germline CDR1 and CDR2 sequences are SNHLY and FYNNEI. The use of a sample-barcoded 5' primer and a J-beta primer mix characterized a second PCR of about 7 to 12 cycles. TCRdb analysed the 5' RACE reads with MiXCR anew, one entry per CDR3 protein. Of roughly 700,000 distinct CDR3 sequences listed, just under 25% are singletons. Collection of approximately 9.3 milliliters of peripheral blood was performed for each donor. These data are taken from a study of blood T cells in healthy people across ages. Study-level results: A roughly linear age-dependent decrease characterized TCR beta diversity per million T cells.

These data were also reused for a study on T cells of mothers and their children. That work contributes: Second-PCR amplification with M1S added sample barcodes and 2-4 random nucleotides. An overlap that was slightly higher, though non-significant, was seen in related mother-child pairs versus unrelated pairs.

The chain carries TRBV2 and TRBJ1-1; no reliable D call. This TCR derives from a boy aged 5-17 years in good health. Sequencing was done on a sample of blood. This CDR3 is CARGVLGTEAFF. The DNA of the CDR3 is TGTGCCAGAGGCGTTCTAGGCACTGAAGCTTTCTTT. Full variable domain (remainder filled in from reference TRBV2 and TRBJ1-1): EPEVTQTPSHQVTQMGQEVILRCVPISNHLYFYWYRQILGQKVEFLVSFYNNEISEKSEIFDDQFSVERPDGSNFTLKIRSTKLEDSAMYFCARGVLGTEAFFGQGTRLTVV.